This paragraph covers one TCR beta chain sequence. All participating donors were Caucasian adults from Nashville, Tennessee. CD45RA+ naive and CD45RA-negative memory subsets were separated from CD4+ cells. The data were taken from a study of shared clonotypes between healthy human individuals. Study-level background: Each donor's CD8 memory used one plate, CD8 naive two, each CD4 subset three.

Profiled with immunoSEQ multiplex PCR; TCRdb holds only in-frame clones, not every one. This sample has roughly 2.4 million clones; approximately 95% occur once, and the top ten carry around 0.13%. The CDR3 runs to 15 residues. The ends were cut back, 6 bases at V and 1 base at J, with 12 bases in the middle. In germline, CDR1 is MNHNS, CDR2 SASEGT. The sequence derives from a man between 18 and 35 years old in good health. This sequence joins TRBV6-1 and TRBJ2-2, with D unclear. The sample taken for sequencing was naive CD4+ T cells sorted from blood. Documented subset: CD45RA+ positively selected. The CDR3, as DNA: TGTGCCAGCAGCCCACAATCCTTGAACACCGGGGAGCTGTTTTTT. It is translated as CASSPQSLNTGELFF.